A selection of T cell receptor beta chains follows, all from one sample in a study of tumor-infiltrating lymphocytes in localized non-small cell lung cancer. TCRdb's copy holds only in-frame clones and misses some; the assay was immunoSEQ multiplex PCR. The table records 13,000 or so clones, roughly 80% of them present only once. Sequencing was carried out using uninvolved lung tissue not adjacent to the tumor. The receptors shown here come from a human donor with non-small cell lung cancer. Both conserved end residues are part of each CDR3. The order of the fields is D gene, clone size, V gene, J gene, CDR3 protein, CDR3 DNA. A D gene is named only where the DNA matches it firmly. Size is omitted from some rows. Given values are once, few, many or a class for expanded clones.

d_call: NA; clone_size: NA; v_call: TRBV11-3; j_call: TRBJ2-5; cdr3_aa: CASSLYEETQYF; cdr3_nt: TGTGCCAGCAGCTTATACGAAGAGACCCAGTACTTC
d_call: TRBD1; clone_size: NA; v_call: TRBV25-1; j_call: TRBJ1-2; cdr3_aa: CASSEGGLRGGYTF; cdr3_nt: TGTGCCAGCAGCGAAGGGGGCCTTCGGGGTGGCTACACCTTC
d_call: NA; clone_size: NA; v_call: TRBV5-4; j_call: TRBJ2-1; cdr3_aa: CASSPRLGAYEQFF; cdr3_nt: TGTGCCAGCAGCCCCAGGCTGGGGGCCTACGAGCAGTTCTTC
d_call: NA; clone_size: NA; v_call: TRBV29-1; j_call: TRBJ2-2; cdr3_aa: CSVLPGTGELFF; cdr3_nt: TGCAGCGTATTACCCGGGACCGGGGAGCTGTTTTTT
d_call: TRBD1; clone_size: NA; v_call: TRBV11-2; j_call: TRBJ1-4; cdr3_aa: CASSPKTGTGDEKLFF; cdr3_nt: TGTGCCAGCAGCCCAAAAACCGGGACAGGGGATGAAAAACTGTTTTTT
d_call: TRBD1; clone_size: few; v_call: TRBV5-4; j_call: TRBJ1-1; cdr3_aa: CASSFRDRGGVAEAFF; cdr3_nt: TGTGCCAGCAGCTTCCGGGACAGGGGAGGGGTCGCTGAAGCTTTCTTT
d_call: TRBD2; clone_size: NA; v_call: TRBV4-2; j_call: TRBJ2-3; cdr3_aa: CASSQEGRGVVDTQYF; cdr3_nt: TGTGCCAGCAGCCAAGAAGGGCGGGGGGTTGTAGATACGCAGTATTTT
d_call: NA; clone_size: NA; v_call: TRBV9; j_call: TRBJ2-5; cdr3_aa: CASSVGPLETQYF; cdr3_nt: TGTGCCAGCAGCGTAGGCCCGCTTGAGACCCAGTACTTC
d_call: TRBD1; clone_size: NA; v_call: TRBV19; j_call: TRBJ2-2; cdr3_aa: CASTLPQGQGAGELFF; cdr3_nt: TGTGCCAGTACCCTACCCCAGGGACAGGGGGCCGGGGAGCTGTTTTTT
d_call: TRBD2; clone_size: NA; v_call: TRBV19; j_call: TRBJ2-2; cdr3_aa: CASIRGEGSPNTGELFF; cdr3_nt: TGTGCCAGTATTCGTGGGGAGGGGTCCCCTAACACCGGGGAGCTGTTTTTT
d_call: TRBD1; clone_size: few; v_call: TRBV30; j_call: TRBJ2-3; cdr3_aa: CAWSGKGQGSDTQYF; cdr3_nt: TGTGCCTGGAGTGGGAAGGGACAGGGGTCCGATACGCAGTATTTT
d_call: NA; clone_size: NA; v_call: TRBV9; j_call: TRBJ1-1; cdr3_aa: CASSVGYATEAFF; cdr3_nt: TGTGCCAGCAGCGTAGGGTACGCCACCGAAGCTTTCTTT
d_call: NA; clone_size: few; v_call: TRBV6-6; j_call: TRBJ2-5; cdr3_aa: CASSAQETQYF; cdr3_nt: TGTGCCAGCAGTGCCCAAGAGACCCAGTACTTC
d_call: NA; clone_size: NA; v_call: TRBV11-3; j_call: TRBJ2-2; cdr3_aa: CASSLDPTRTTNTGELFF; cdr3_nt: TGTGCCAGCAGCTTAGATCCGACCAGGACAACTAACACCGGGGAGCTGTTTTTT
d_call: NA; clone_size: few; v_call: TRBV5-8; j_call: TRBJ2-7; cdr3_aa: CASRDSYEQYF; cdr3_nt: TGTGCCAGCAGGGACAGCTACGAGCAGTACTTC
d_call: TRBD1; clone_size: NA; v_call: TRBV25-1; j_call: TRBJ2-7; cdr3_aa: CASSASQGAAYEQYF; cdr3_nt: TGTGCCAGCAGTGCCTCACAGGGGGCCGCCTACGAGCAGTACTTC
d_call: TRBD1; clone_size: once; v_call: TRBV30; j_call: TRBJ1-2; cdr3_aa: CAWRDRGLGYGYTF; cdr3_nt: TGTGCCTGGAGGGACAGGGGGCTTGGCTATGGCTACACCTTC
d_call: NA; clone_size: NA; v_call: TRBV27; j_call: TRBJ2-7; cdr3_aa: CASSPTADRSYEQYF; cdr3_nt: TGTGCCAGCAGTCCTACCGCCGACAGGTCCTACGAGCAGTACTTC
d_call: NA; clone_size: NA; v_call: TRBV5-1; j_call: TRBJ1-1; cdr3_aa: CASSPTVTSEAFF; cdr3_nt: TGCGCCAGCAGCCCGACAGTAACCTCTGAAGCTTTCTTT
d_call: NA; clone_size: NA; v_call: TRBV7-8; j_call: TRBJ1-5; cdr3_aa: CASSLGPRQPQHF; cdr3_nt: TGTGCCAGCAGCTTAGGCCCTCGTCAGCCCCAGCATTTT
d_call: NA; clone_size: NA; v_call: TRBV27; j_call: TRBJ1-5; cdr3_aa: CASSFVQGNQPQHF; cdr3_nt: TGTGCCAGCAGTTTTGTGCAGGGCAATCAGCCCCAGCATTTT
d_call: NA; clone_size: NA; v_call: TRBV30; j_call: TRBJ1-4; cdr3_aa: CAWSLNEKLFF; cdr3_nt: TGTGCCTGGAGTTTGAATGAAAAACTGTTTTTT
d_call: NA; clone_size: NA; v_call: TRBV19; j_call: TRBJ2-1; cdr3_aa: CASRLGGPSSYNEQFF; cdr3_nt: TGTGCCAGTAGATTGGGGGGACCCAGCTCCTACAATGAGCAGTTCTTC
d_call: NA; clone_size: NA; v_call: TRBV4-3; j_call: TRBJ2-7; cdr3_aa: CASSQEGWDEQYF; cdr3_nt: TGCGCCAGCAGCCAAGAAGGCTGGGACGAGCAGTACTTC
d_call: TRBD2; clone_size: NA; v_call: TRBV11-1; j_call: TRBJ2-2; cdr3_aa: CASSLGAGVYTGELFF; cdr3_nt: TGTGCCAGCAGCTTAGGAGCGGGAGTATACACCGGGGAGCTGTTTTTT
d_call: NA; clone_size: NA; v_call: TRBV20-1; j_call: TRBJ2-5; cdr3_aa: CSARVGETQYF; cdr3_nt: TGCAGTGCTAGAGTTGGAGAGACCCAGTACTTC
d_call: NA; clone_size: NA; v_call: TRBV11-2; j_call: TRBJ2-4; cdr3_aa: CASSLDRDTLAKNIQYF; cdr3_nt: TGTGCCAGCAGCTTAGACAGGGACACCTTAGCCAAAAACATTCAGTACTTC
d_call: NA; clone_size: NA; v_call: TRBV27; j_call: TRBJ1-4; cdr3_aa: CASSLTGGGGEKLFF; cdr3_nt: TGTGCCAGCAGTTTGACAGGAGGAGGAGGTGAAAAACTGTTTTTT
d_call: TRBD2; clone_size: once; v_call: TRBV7-9; j_call: TRBJ2-1; cdr3_aa: CASSISGGNEQFF; cdr3_nt: TGTGCCAGCAGCATCAGCGGGGGCAATGAGCAGTTCTTC
d_call: NA; clone_size: NA; v_call: TRBV19; j_call: TRBJ1-3; cdr3_aa: CASSLQNSGNTIYF; cdr3_nt: TGTGCCAGTAGCCTACAGAACTCTGGAAACACCATATATTTT
d_call: NA; clone_size: NA; v_call: TRBV7-8; j_call: TRBJ2-3; cdr3_aa: CASSTPVRDTQYF; cdr3_nt: TGTGCCAGCAGCACCCCAGTGAGAGATACGCAGTATTTT
d_call: NA; clone_size: few; v_call: TRBV4-3; j_call: TRBJ1-6; cdr3_aa: CASSQGENNSPLHF; cdr3_nt: TGCGCCAGCAGCCAAGGAGAGAATAATTCACCCCTCCACTTT
d_call: NA; clone_size: once; v_call: TRBV2; j_call: TRBJ1-1; cdr3_aa: CASSDDRTEAFF; cdr3_nt: TGTGCCAGCAGTGACGACAGGACTGAAGCTTTCTTT
d_call: NA; clone_size: once; v_call: TRBV5-1; j_call: TRBJ2-1; cdr3_aa: CASSLVGGRSGNEQFF; cdr3_nt: TGCGCCAGCAGCTTGGTGGGGGGACGGTCGGGCAATGAGCAGTTCTTC
d_call: NA; clone_size: large; v_call: TRBV27; j_call: TRBJ1-1; cdr3_aa: CASSLGRTNTEAFF; cdr3_nt: TGTGCCAGCAGTTTAGGGCGGACGAACACTGAAGCTTTCTTT
d_call: TRBD1; clone_size: NA; v_call: TRBV7-6; j_call: TRBJ1-2; cdr3_aa: CASSDLDRLRGYTF; cdr3_nt: TGTGCCAGCAGCGACTTGGACAGGCTGAGGGGCTACACCTTC
d_call: NA; clone_size: NA; v_call: TRBV4-2; j_call: TRBJ2-3; cdr3_aa: CASSLGPYTDTQYF; cdr3_nt: TGTGCCAGCAGCTTGGGTCCCTACACAGATACGCAGTATTTT
d_call: NA; clone_size: NA; v_call: TRBV5-8; j_call: TRBJ1-2; cdr3_aa: CASSPEEGRKGGYTF; cdr3_nt: TGTGCCAGCAGCCCGGAGGAGGGGAGAAAGGGCGGCTACACCTTC
d_call: NA; clone_size: NA; v_call: TRBV7-2; j_call: TRBJ1-6; cdr3_aa: CASSPNPPGNNSPLHF; cdr3_nt: TGTGCCAGCAGTCCCAACCCGCCAGGAAATAATTCACCCCTCCACTTT
d_call: NA; clone_size: NA; v_call: TRBV11-3; j_call: TRBJ2-5; cdr3_aa: CASNHRQEESQYF; cdr3_nt: TGTGCCAGCAACCACCGACAGGAAGAGAGCCAGTACTTC
d_call: NA; clone_size: NA; v_call: TRBV23-1; j_call: TRBJ1-2; cdr3_aa: CASSQFRPPEGGYTF; cdr3_nt: TGCGCCAGCAGTCAATTTCGGCCCCCCGAAGGGGGCTACACCTTC